These T cell receptor beta chains were read from a single sample in a study of spatial heterogeneity in lung cancer. TCRdb called the 5' RACE reads again in MiXCR, with one record for every CDR3 protein. This sample carries 75,000 to 85,000 distinct CDR3 sequences, around 21% of them seen once, and the ten largest clones take 6.2%. The sequencing used PBMCs, collected at surgery. The source is a male donor with early-stage non-small cell lung cancer. Each CDR3 is given with its conserved first and last residue. D genes are given only for firm matches. The size of a clone is reported for some rows only, either as once, few or many, or as a class for expanded clones.

J | V | D | size | CDR3 | DNA
TRBJ1-1 | TRBV29-1 | - | many | CSVERGSQTTEAFF | TGCAGCGTTGAAAGGGGGAGCCAAACCACTGAAGCTTTCTTT
TRBJ2-4 | TRBV19 | - | few | CASSMGSGNIQYF | TGTGCCAGTAGTATGGGGTCAGGTAACATTCAGTACTTC
TRBJ1-2 | TRBV7-2 | - | - | CASSLEGLNFWNGYTF | TGTGCCAGCAGCTTAGAAGGGCTCAACTTCTGGAATGGCTACACCTTC
TRBJ2-6 | TRBV12-3/TRBV12-4 | - | many | CASSLGSGANVLTF | TGTGCCAGCAGCCTGGGATCTGGGGCCAACGTCCTGACTTTC
TRBJ2-3 | TRBV10-3 | - | - | CAISDTGHGGNTDTQYF | TGTGCCATCAGTGATACCGGACATGGGGGAAACACAGATACGCAGTATTTT
TRBJ2-1 | TRBV11-3 | - | - | CASSLESDEQFF | TGTGCCAGCAGCTTAGAAAGCGATGAGCAGTTCTTC
TRBJ2-2 | TRBV9 | TRBD2 | - | CASSARLAVNTGELFF | TGTGCCAGCAGCGCTCGACTAGCGGTGAACACCGGGGAGCTGTTTTTT
TRBJ2-7 | TRBV20-1 | - | - | CSAGLQVEQYF | TGCAGTGCTGGACTTCAGGTCGAGCAGTACTTC
TRBJ2-5 | TRBV7-6 | - | few | CASSLGSGRQETQYF | TGTGCCAGCAGCTTAGGTAGCGGACGACAAGAGACCCAGTACTTC
TRBJ2-7 | TRBV12-5 | - | - | CASGRFGGASYEQYF | TGTGCTAGTGGACGCTTTGGCGGGGCCTCCTACGAGCAGTACTTC
TRBJ2-3 | TRBV9 | - | - | CASSPIPAGGTDTQYF | TGTGCCAGCAGCCCGATACCTGCAGGGGGCACAGATACGCAGTATTTT
TRBJ2-5 | TRBV6-2/TRBV6-3 | - | many | CASSYSTARQETQYF | TGTGCCAGCAGTTACTCTACAGCTAGACAAGAGACCCAGTACTTC
TRBJ1-4 | TRBV28 | - | few | CASSLADATNEKLFF | TGTGCCAGCAGCTTGGCCGACGCAACTAATGAAAAACTGTTTTTT
TRBJ1-1 | TRBV12-3/TRBV12-4 | - | - | CASRWGPQGDTEAFF | TGTGCCAGCAGGTGGGGCCCCCAAGGGGACACTGAAGCTTTCTTT
TRBJ2-1 | TRBV6-5 | TRBD2 | many | CASTATWLAGHNEQFF | TGTGCCAGCACCGCTACGTGGCTAGCGGGGCACAATGAGCAGTTCTTC
TRBJ2-1 | TRBV11-3 | TRBD1 | few | CASSLASEPGQVTPFTYNEQFF | TGTGCCAGCAGCTTAGCCTCGGAACCGGGACAGGTAACTCCATTTACCTACAATGAGCAGTTCTTC
TRBJ1-3 | TRBV28 | - | - | CASGDGGGDTIYF | TGTGCCAGCGGGGACGGTGGTGGGGACACCATATATTTT
TRBJ2-7 | TRBV29-1 | - | many | CSPWPGPYEQYF | TGCAGCCCTTGGCCCGGCCCCTACGAGCAGTACTTC
TRBJ2-1 | TRBV3-1 | TRBD2 | - | CASSQNLAGVNNEQFF | TGTGCCAGCAGCCAAAACCTAGCGGGAGTGAACAATGAGCAGTTCTTC
TRBJ2-5 | TRBV5-1 | - | - | CASSLTRETQYF | TGCGCCAGCAGCTTGACCAGGGAGACCCAGTACTTC
TRBJ2-3 | TRBV5-1 | - | - | CASSLSGFTDTQYF | TGCGCCAGCAGCTTGAGTGGCTTCACAGATACGCAGTATTTT
TRBJ1-4 | TRBV4-1 | - | medium-sized | CASSQDGGGNREKLFF | TGCGCCAGCAGCCAAGATGGAGGGGGTAATAGAGAAAAACTGTTTTTT
TRBJ2-5 | TRBV29-1 | TRBD2 | - | CSVGLAGEETQYF | TGCAGCGTGGGACTAGCGGGGGAAGAGACCCAGTACTTC
TRBJ2-1 | TRBV12-3/TRBV12-4 | TRBD2 | - | CASSTSGGYNEQFF | TGTGCCAGCAGTACTAGCGGGGGTTACAATGAGCAGTTCTTC
TRBJ2-1 | TRBV19 | TRBD2 | - | CASSSAGGYEQFF | TGTGCCAGTAGTTCGGCGGGAGGCTATGAGCAGTTCTTC
TRBJ2-1 | TRBV20-1 | TRBD2 | - | CSAETGTSGGDEQFF | TGCAGTGCAGAGACCGGGACTAGCGGGGGAGATGAGCAGTTCTTC
TRBJ1-1 | TRBV29-1 | - | - | CSARLNTEAFF | TGCAGCGCTAGATTGAACACTGAAGCTTTCTTT
TRBJ1-1 | TRBV6-1 | - | few | CASSGRVGTEAFF | TGTGCCAGCAGTGGGAGGGTAGGGACTGAAGCTTTCTTT
TRBJ2-5 | TRBV27 | TRBD1 | - | CASSPGTGGGLETQYF | TGTGCCAGCAGTCCGGGGACAGGGGGCGGGTTAGAGACCCAGTACTTC
TRBJ1-1 | TRBV7-9 | - | - | CASSSFIDSEAFF | TGTGCCAGCAGCTCCTTTATAGATTCTGAAGCTTTCTTT
TRBJ2-5 | TRBV28 | TRBD2 | medium-sized | CASSLVLLSGSKTQYF | TGTGCCAGCAGTTTAGTCCTTCTTAGCGGGAGTAAGACCCAGTACTTC
TRBJ2-1 | TRBV20-1 | - | many | CSARDRKRGSYNEQFF | TGCAGTGCTAGAGACCGAAAGAGAGGCTCCTACAATGAGCAGTTCTTC